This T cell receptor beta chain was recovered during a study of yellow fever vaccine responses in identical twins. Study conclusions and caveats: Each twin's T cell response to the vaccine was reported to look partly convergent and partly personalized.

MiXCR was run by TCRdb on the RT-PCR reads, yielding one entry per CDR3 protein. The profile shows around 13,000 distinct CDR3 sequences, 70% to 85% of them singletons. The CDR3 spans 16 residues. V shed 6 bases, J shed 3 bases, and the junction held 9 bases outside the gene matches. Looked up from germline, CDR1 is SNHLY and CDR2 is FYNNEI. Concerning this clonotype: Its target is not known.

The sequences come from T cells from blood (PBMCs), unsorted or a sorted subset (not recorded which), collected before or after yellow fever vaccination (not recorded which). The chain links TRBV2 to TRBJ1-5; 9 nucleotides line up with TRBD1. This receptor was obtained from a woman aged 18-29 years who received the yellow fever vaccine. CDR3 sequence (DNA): TGTGCCAGCAGGACCGGCCGGGACAGGGTCAATCAGCCCCAGCATTTT. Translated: CASRTGRDRVNQPQHF.